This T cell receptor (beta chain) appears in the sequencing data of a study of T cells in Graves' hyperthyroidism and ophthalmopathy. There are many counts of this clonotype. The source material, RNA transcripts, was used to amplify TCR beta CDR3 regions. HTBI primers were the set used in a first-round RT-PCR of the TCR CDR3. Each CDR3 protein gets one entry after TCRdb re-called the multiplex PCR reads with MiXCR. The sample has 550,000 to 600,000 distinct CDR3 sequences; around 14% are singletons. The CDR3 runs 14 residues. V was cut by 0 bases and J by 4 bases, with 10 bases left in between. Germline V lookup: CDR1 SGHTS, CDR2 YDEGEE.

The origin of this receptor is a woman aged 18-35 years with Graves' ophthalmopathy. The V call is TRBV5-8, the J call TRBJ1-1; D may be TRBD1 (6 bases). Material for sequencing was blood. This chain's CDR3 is CASSLVLGGTEAFF. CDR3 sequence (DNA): TGTGCCAGCAGCTTGGTTTTAGGGGGCACTGAAGCTTTCTTT.